The next 21 T cell receptor beta chains were all read from a single sample in a study of blood T cell repertoires in COVID-19. TCRdb's table, derived via immunoSEQ multiplex PCR, lists solely in-frame clones and lacks some. The profile covers around 14,000 clones, with about 92% appearing a single time and 8.1% taken by the ten largest. Input material: peripheral blood. Receptor source: a human donor in a cohort sampled during active COVID-19.

This clone was counted only a few times. V is TRBV11-2 and J is TRBJ2-2; D perhaps matches TRBD2 (5 bases). The CDR3 is 14 amino acids. CDR1 is SGHAT, CDR2 FQNNGV, per germline. V shed 6 bases and J shed 0 bases, with 8 bases lying between them. As DNA, the CDR3 is TGTGCCAGCAGAGGAGGCACGAACACCGGGGAGCTGTTTTTT. It encodes CASRGGTNTGELFF.

V usage is TRBV27 and J usage is TRBJ2-5; 8 nucleotides align to TRBD1. With 4 bases clipped from V and 5 bases from J, the junction kept 9 bases outside the gene matches. CDR1 is MNHEY, CDR2 SMNVEV, per germline (reference sequence). This CDR3 region has 15 residues. CDR3: CASSSGQGRLETQYF. The CDR3 nucleotides are TGTGCCAGCAGTTCTGGACAGGGTCGGCTGGAGACCCAGTACTTC.

This rearrangement joins TRBV6-5 to TRBJ2-2, with D perhaps matching TRBD1 (6 bases). The germline V gene encodes CDR1 MNHEY and CDR2 SVGAGI. CDR3 length: 15 residues. The CDR3 loop reads CATTRGMGFTGELFF. The CDR3 DNA is TGTGCAACCACCAGGGGAATGGGCTTTACCGGGGAGCTGTTTTTT.

This clone was observed a few times. The chain joins TRBV6-5 to TRBJ2-1; 10 nucleotides align to TRBD1. V gave up 6 bases and J gave up 8 bases; unmatched junction bases: 4. Germline-derived CDR1 and CDR2 are MNHEY and SVGAGI. CDR3 size: 13 residues. The CDR3 reads CASRRQGAHEQFF. The CDR3 region has the DNA TGTGCCAGCAGGAGACAGGGGGCTCATGAGCAGTTCTTC.

This sequence joins TRBV10-3 and TRBJ2-7; TRBD1 is a possible D gene (5 bases). There are 11 residues in the CDR3. V was cut by 5 bases and J by 4 bases, with 6 bases left in between. CDR1 and CDR2 (germline): ENHRY, SYGVKD. The CDR3 spells CAISQGYEQYF. The CDR3 DNA reads as TGTGCCATCAGTCAGGGTTACGAGCAGTACTTC.

The rearrangement uses TRBV13 and TRBJ2-2; D is possibly TRBD2 (5 bases). Germline assignment: CDR1 PRHDT and CDR2 FYEKMQ (reference sequence). V lost 7 bases to trimming and J lost 1 base, with 10 bases between them. CDR3 length equals 14 residues. Here the CDR3 reads CASKGVKNTGELFF. The CDR3, as DNA: TGTGCCAGCAAGGGAGTAAAGAACACCGGGGAGCTGTTTTTT.

The rearrangement joins TRBV6-1 to TRBJ2-7; tentative D call: TRBD1 (6 bases). The CDR3 spans 15 residues. V gave up 2 bases and J gave up 2 bases, with 13 bases separating them. CDR1 is MNHNS and CDR2 is SASEGT in the germline V gene. The CDR3 is CASSEFRTEAYEQYF. DNA for the CDR3: TGTGCCAGCAGTGAATTCAGGACAGAGGCCTACGAGCAGTACTTC.

V gene TRBV18 combines with J gene TRBJ2-1, with 9 bases matching TRBD2. Germline CDR1 and CDR2: KGHSH and LQKENI. The CDR3 has 16 amino acids. After removal of 0 bases from V and 9 bases from J, the junction contained 9 bases not matched to a gene. The CDR3 region is CASSPPGLAGVGEQFF. DNA of the CDR3: TGTGCCAGCTCACCACCCGGGTTAGCGGGAGTAGGTGAGCAGTTCTTC.

The chain combines TRBV7-2 with TRBJ1-3; D remains ambiguous. The CDR3 is 14 residues long. Germline CDR1 reads SGHTA; CDR2 reads FQGNSA. Between the trimmed V and J ends, which lost 5 bases and 0 bases, there was a span of 8 bases. The DNA for the CDR3 is TGTGCCAGCAGCCTAGATTACTCTGGAAACACCATATATTTT. Translating it yields CASSLDYSGNTIYF.

The rearrangement joins TRBV20-1 to TRBJ2-4; D gene uncertain. The CDR3 runs 13 residues. The ends were cut back, 3 bases at V and 2 bases at J, with 8 bases in the middle. Germline V lookup: CDR1 DFQATT, CDR2 SNEGSKA (reference sequence). In DNA, the CDR3 is TGCAGTGCTAGTGGTTCTCCCAAAAACATTCAGTACTTC. Amino acids: CSASGSPKNIQYF.

The chain recombines TRBV24-1 with TRBJ1-2; tentatively, D is TRBD1 (5 bases). V lost 3 bases, J lost 6 bases, and 10 bases lay in between. Germline CDR1 is KGHDR and CDR2 is SFDVKD. This CDR3 is built from 13 residues. The CDR3: CATSDRSRDGYTF. The CDR3 region has the DNA TGTGCCACCAGTGATCGATCCAGGGATGGCTACACCTTC.

The chain recombines TRBV6-5 with TRBJ1-2; no clear D. The CDR3 has 15 amino acids. The germline V gene has CDR1 MNHEY and CDR2 SVGAGI. The V end lost 5 bases, the J end lost 3 bases, and 16 bases lay between the germline ends. In nucleotides, the CDR3 is TGTGCCAGCAGTCCCGACTCAGACGTGTACTATGGCTACACCTTC. This translates into CASSPDSDVYYGYTF.

This clone was observed once. The CDR3 protein is CASSQYRIFMSGGYSNQPQHF. CDR3 DNA sequence: TGCGCCAGCAGTCAATATAGGATCTTTATGTCCGGGGGATATAGCAATCAGCCCCAGCATTTT. V is TRBV23-1 and J is TRBJ1-5, with a possible D match to TRBD1 (5 bases). TRBV23-1 is identified as an open reading frame with a role that is uncertain. The CDR3 is 21 amino acids. V gave up 1 base and J gave up 0 bases, with 25 bases separating them.

CDR3 coding DNA: TGTGCCAGCAGCCTTAGCGGGGCTACGAACACCGGGGAGCTGTTTTTT. Translated, it gives CASSLSGATNTGELFF. V usage is TRBV7-2 and J usage is TRBJ2-2; 8 bases map to TRBD2. After removal of 5 bases from V and 0 bases from J, the junction contained 5 bases not matched to a gene. CDR1 SGHTA and CDR2 FQGNSA come from the germline V gene. CDR3 length equals 16 residues.

The rearrangement links TRBV28 to TRBJ2-1, with D possibly being TRBD2 (6 bases). The V and J ends lost 6 bases and 0 bases respectively, with 12 bases between them. Germline loops: CDR1 MDHEN, CDR2 SYDVKM. This CDR3 is 15 amino acids long. The CDR3 here is CASSPSGYSYNEQFF. The CDR3 DNA reads as TGTGCCAGCAGCCCAAGCGGGTACTCCTACAATGAGCAGTTCTTC.

The chain couples TRBV6-2 or TRBV6-3 to TRBJ2-2; D is ambiguous. The CDR3 extends over 13 amino acids. Per germline, CDR1 MNHEY and CDR2 SVGEGT. V was clipped by 6 bases and J by 0 bases, with 5 bases between them. The CDR3 nucleotides read TGTGCCAGCAGCTCTGCGAACACCGGGGAGCTGTTTTTT. Residues: CASSSANTGELFF.

The chain couples TRBV7-2 to TRBJ2-1; 9 bases line up with TRBD2. The CDR3 is 15 amino acids. The germline CDR1 and CDR2 sequences are SGHTA and FQGNSA. The J segment lost 10 bases and the V segment lost 1 base, leaving 8 bases of the junction unmatched. The CDR3 nucleotides are TGTGCCAGCAGCTTAGATGCGGGGGGGGACCGGGAGCAGTTCTTC. This translates into CASSLDAGGDREQFF. Using reference TRBV7-2 and TRBJ2-1 for the parts outside the CDR3, the full variable domain is GAGVSQSPSNKVTEKGKDVELRCDPISGHTALYWYRQSLGQGLEFLIYFQGNSAPDKSGLPSDRFSAERTGGSVSTLTIQRTQQEDSAVYLCASSLDAGGDREQFFGPGTRLTVL.

The chain joins TRBV4-1 to TRBJ2-2, with 11 bases that match TRBD1. Germline loops: CDR1 MGHRA, CDR2 YSYEKL. With V trimmed by 4 bases and J by 5 bases, 9 bases remained unmatched. The CDR3 length is 17 residues. The CDR3 here is CASSPLPGTGGTGELFF. CDR3 in DNA: TGCGCCAGCAGCCCATTACCTGGGACAGGGGGAACCGGGGAGCTGTTTTTT.

This clone was recorded only once. This chain joins TRBV2 and TRBJ1-5; 7 bases are a match to TRBD1. Trimming cost V 5 bases and J 1 base; bases outside gene matches: 5. The CDR3 is made up of 15 amino acids. CDR1 is SNHLY, CDR2 FYNNEI, per germline. The DNA of the CDR3 is TGTGCCAGCAGTTCAGGGGGGTTGAGCAATCAGCCCCAGCATTTT. This encodes CASSSGGLSNQPQHF.

V and J are TRBV7-2 and TRBJ2-3; weak D call: TRBD1 (5 bases). V was trimmed by 5 bases and J by 0 bases, leaving 9 bases between them. The CDR3 covers 14 residues. Germline V gene data show CDR1 as SGHTA and CDR2 as FQGNSA. As DNA, the CDR3 is TGTGCCAGCAGCATAGGGGCCAGCACAGATACGCAGTATTTT. This translates into CASSIGASTDTQYF.

The gene calls are TRBV6-5 and TRBJ2-7, with D tentatively TRBD2 (7 bases). CDR1 is MNHEY and CDR2 is SVGAGI in the germline V gene. The CDR3 is 14 residues long. V was trimmed by 2 bases and J by 5 bases, leaving 13 bases between them. The CDR3, as DNA: TGTGCCAGCAGTTACGGGGGGGCGCGGGACGAGCAGTACTTC. This encodes CASSYGGARDEQYF.